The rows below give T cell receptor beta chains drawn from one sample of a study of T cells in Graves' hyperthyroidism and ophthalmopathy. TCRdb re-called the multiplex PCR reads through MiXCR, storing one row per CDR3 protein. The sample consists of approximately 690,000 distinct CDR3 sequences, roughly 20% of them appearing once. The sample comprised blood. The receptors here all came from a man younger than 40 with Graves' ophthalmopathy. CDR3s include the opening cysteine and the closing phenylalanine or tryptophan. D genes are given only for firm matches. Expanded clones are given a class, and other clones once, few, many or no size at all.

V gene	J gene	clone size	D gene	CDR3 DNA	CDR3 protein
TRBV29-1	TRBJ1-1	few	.	TGCAGCGTTGAAGAACGGCCTGAAGCTTTCTTT	CSVEERPEAFF
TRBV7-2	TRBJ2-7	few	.	TGTGCCAGCAGCTTTTCCCCCGCTTTCTACGAGCAGTACTTC	CASSFSPAFYEQYF
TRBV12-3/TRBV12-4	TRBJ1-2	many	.	TGTGCCAGCAGTTTCGGGACGCATGGCTACACCTTC	CASSFGTHGYTF
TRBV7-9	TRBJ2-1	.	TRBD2	TGTGCCAGCAGCTTCTTTACGGGAGGAATAAATGAGCAGTTCTTC	CASSFFTGGINEQFF
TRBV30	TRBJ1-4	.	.	TGTGCCTGGAGTGCGACCACTCTCGAGGGGGAAAAACTGTTTTTT	CAWSATTLEGEKLFF
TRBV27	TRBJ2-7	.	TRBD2	TGTGCCAGCAGTTCCACTTCCCATAGCGGGTTCTCCTACGAGCAGTACTTC	CASSSTSHSGFSYEQYF
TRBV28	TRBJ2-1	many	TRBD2	TGTGCCAGCAGCAACCACGACCGGCTAGCGGGTCTATTCCTCTCCTACAATGAGCAGTTCTTC	CASSNHDRLAGLFLSYNEQFF
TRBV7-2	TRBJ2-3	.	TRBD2	TGTGCCAGCAGCTTAGCTAGCGGGGGCTCTAGAGGCACAGATACGCAGTATTTT	CASSLASGGSRGTDTQYF
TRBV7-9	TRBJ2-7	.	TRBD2	TGTGCCAGCAGCTCGACTAGCGGGACTTACGAGCAGTACTTC	CASSSTSGTYEQYF
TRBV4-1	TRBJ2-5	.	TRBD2	TGCGCCAGCAGCCAAGATCTTAGGGGGAGCGGGAGTAACTTC	CASSQDLRGSGSNF
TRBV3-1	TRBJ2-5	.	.	TGTGCCAGCAGCCACAGAGAAGGACTGATCCAAGAGACCCAGTACTTC	CASSHREGLIQETQYF
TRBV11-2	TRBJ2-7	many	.	TGTGCCAGCAGCTCCCCCGTCTACGAGCAGTACTTC	CASSSPVYEQYF
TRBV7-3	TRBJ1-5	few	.	TGTGCCAGACTAAGAAGGGGGACTTCTTATAGCAATCAGCCCCAGCATTTT	CARLRRGTSYSNQPQHF
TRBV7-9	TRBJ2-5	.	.	TGTGCCAGCAGCCTCAGGACAGTGGTACAAGAGACCCAGTACTTC	CASSLRTVVQETQYF
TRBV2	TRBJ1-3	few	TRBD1	TGTGCCACGAGATCGGGACAGGCGAACTCTGGAAACACCATATATTTT	CATRSGQANSGNTIYF
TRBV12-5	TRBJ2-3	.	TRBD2	TGTGCTAGTGGTTTTGGTAGCGGGAGAGAAGGAGATACGCAGTATTTT	CASGFGSGREGDTQYF
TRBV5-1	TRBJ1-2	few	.	TGCGCCAACCGGACAGAAGCTAACTATGGCTACACCTTC	CANRTEANYGYTF
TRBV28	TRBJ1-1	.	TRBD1	TGTGCCAGCAGTTTGCCACAGGGGGCGCTTCTCCCTGAAGCTTTCTTT	CASSLPQGALLPEAFF
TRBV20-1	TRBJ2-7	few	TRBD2	TGCAGTGCCAGGACTAGCGTGGGCTACGAGCAGTACTTC	CSARTSVGYEQYF
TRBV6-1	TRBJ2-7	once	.	TGTGCCAGCAGTGACGGAGTAAGATACGAGCAGTACTTC	CASSDGVRYEQYF
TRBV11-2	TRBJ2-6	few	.	TGTGCCAGCAGCTTAGTCCGGGGCGGGGCCAACGTCCTGACTTTC	CASSLVRGGANVLTF
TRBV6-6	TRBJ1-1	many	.	TGTGCCAGCAGTTACGGTGGCCCGAACACTGAAGCTTTCTTT	CASSYGGPNTEAFF
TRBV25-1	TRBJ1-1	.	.	TGTGCCAGCAGCGGAGCGACAGGGAACACTGAAGCTTTCTTT	CASSGATGNTEAFF
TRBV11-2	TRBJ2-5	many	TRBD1	TGTGCCAGCAGCAACTACGGGACAGCGACCCAAGAGACCCAGTACTTC	CASSNYGTATQETQYF
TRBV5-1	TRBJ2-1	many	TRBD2	TGCGCCAGCAGCTCTAGCGGGAGTGCGAATGAGCAGTTCTTC	CASSSSGSANEQFF
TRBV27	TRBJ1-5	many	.	TGTGCCAGCAGTATGGGTAATCAGCCCCAGCATTTT	CASSMGNQPQHF
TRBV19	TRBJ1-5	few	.	TGTGCCAGTAGAGGCGCGAGAGATAGCAATCAGCCCCAGCATTTT	CASRGARDSNQPQHF
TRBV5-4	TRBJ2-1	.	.	TGTGCCAGCAGCTTGGCCAGGCACAATGAGCAGTTCTTC	CASSLARHNEQFF
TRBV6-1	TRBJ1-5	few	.	TGTGCCAGCAGTGCTATGGACAGTAGCAATCAGCCCCAGCATTTT	CASSAMDSSNQPQHF
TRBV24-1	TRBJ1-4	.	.	TGTGCCACCAGTGATCGGGGAACTAATGAAAAACTGTTTTTT	CATSDRGTNEKLFF
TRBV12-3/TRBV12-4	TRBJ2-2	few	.	TGTGCCAGCGATAATTCAGGCAGGGCGAACACCGGGGAGCTGTTTTTT	CASDNSGRANTGELFF
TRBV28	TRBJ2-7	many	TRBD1	TGTGCCAGCAGTATCACCACCGGGACAGGGAACAACGAGCAGTACTTC	CASSITTGTGNNEQYF
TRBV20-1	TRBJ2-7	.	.	TGCAGTGCATTGAAGGAGTTTCGTTACGAGCAGTACTTC	CSALKEFRYEQYF
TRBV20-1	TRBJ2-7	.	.	TGCATGGCTAAGGGGGGGAGCTCCTACGAGCAGTACTTC	CMAKGGSSYEQYF
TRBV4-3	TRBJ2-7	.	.	TGCGCCAGCAGCCAAGTTCCCGGTTACGAGCAGTACTTC	CASSQVPGYEQYF
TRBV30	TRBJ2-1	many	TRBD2	TGTGCCTCAAGGACTAGCGGGAGGGCAAATGAGCAGTTCTTC	CASRTSGRANEQFF
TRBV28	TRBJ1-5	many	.	TGTGCCAGCAGTTTAATAGGAGTAGGGAGCAATCAGCCCCAGCATTTT	CASSLIGVGSNQPQHF
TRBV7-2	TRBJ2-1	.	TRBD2	TGTGCCAGCAGCCAGACCTTAGCGGGAGGGAGCTCCTACAATGAGCAGTTCTTC	CASSQTLAGGSSYNEQFF
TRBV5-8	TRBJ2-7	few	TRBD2	TGTGCCAGCAGCGCCGGACTAGCGGGAGTTTTTTCCTATTCATACGAGCAGTACTTC	CASSAGLAGVFSYSYEQYF
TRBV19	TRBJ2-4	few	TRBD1	TGTGCCAGTAGCTCAGGGGGCGCGGGAAACATTCAGTACTTC	CASSSGGAGNIQYF
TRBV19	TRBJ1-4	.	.	TGTGCCAGTAGCCCCTGGTCGGCGTCAACTAATGAAAAACTGTTTTTT	CASSPWSASTNEKLFF
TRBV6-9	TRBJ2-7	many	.	TGTGCCAGCAGCTTCTACGAGCAGTACTTC	CASSFYEQYF
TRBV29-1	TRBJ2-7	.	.	TGCAGCGGAAAGCGGTCCCTATTACTCTACGAGCAGTACTTC	CSGKRSLLLYEQYF
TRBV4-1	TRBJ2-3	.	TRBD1	TGCGCCAGCAGCCAAGTAAAAGGGGGCGCAACAGATACGCAGTATTTT	CASSQVKGGATDTQYF
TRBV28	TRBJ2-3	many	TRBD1	TGTGCCAGCAAGGGACAGGGAGGCACAGATACGCAGTATTTT	CASKGQGGTDTQYF
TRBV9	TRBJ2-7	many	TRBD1	TGTGCCAGCAGCGCGGGACAGGGGGCAACCTACGAGCAGTACTTC	CASSAGQGATYEQYF
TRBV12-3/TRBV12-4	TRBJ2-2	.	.	TGTGCCAGCCTAGGAGGGACAGAGACAAACACCGGGGAGCTGTTTTTT	CASLGGTETNTGELFF